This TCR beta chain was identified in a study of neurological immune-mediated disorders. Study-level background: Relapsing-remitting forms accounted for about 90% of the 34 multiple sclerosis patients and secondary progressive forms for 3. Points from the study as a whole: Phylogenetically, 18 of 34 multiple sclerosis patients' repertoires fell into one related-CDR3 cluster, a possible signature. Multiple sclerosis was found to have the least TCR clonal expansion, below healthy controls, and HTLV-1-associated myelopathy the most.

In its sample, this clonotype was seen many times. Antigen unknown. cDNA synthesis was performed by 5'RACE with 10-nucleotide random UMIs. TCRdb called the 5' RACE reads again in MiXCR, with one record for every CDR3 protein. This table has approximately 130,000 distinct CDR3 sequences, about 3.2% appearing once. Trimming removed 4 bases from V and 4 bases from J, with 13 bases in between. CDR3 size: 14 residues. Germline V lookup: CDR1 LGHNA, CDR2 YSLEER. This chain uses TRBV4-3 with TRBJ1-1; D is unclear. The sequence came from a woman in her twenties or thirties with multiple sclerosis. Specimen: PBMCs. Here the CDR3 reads CASSPSGVGTEAFF. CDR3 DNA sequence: TGCGCCAGCAGCCCATCTGGGGTGGGCACTGAAGCTTTCTTT.